Presented here are 5 T cell receptor beta chains from one specimen sequenced in a study of T cells in Graves' hyperthyroidism and ophthalmopathy. The investigators amplified TCR beta CDR3 regions from RNA transcripts. With the HTBI primer set, the TCR CDR3 went through a first round of RT-PCR. TCRdb itself ran the multiplex PCR reads through MiXCR, one entry per CDR3 protein. The sample consists of 700,000 to 950,000 distinct CDR3 sequences, over 35% of them appearing once. The sample comprised blood. All receptors derive from a woman in her forties with Graves' hyperthyroidism.

The sample holds many counts of this clonotype. The chain uses TRBV7-9 and TRBJ1-4, with D maybe TRBD1 (5 bases). V was clipped by 1 base and J by 7 bases, with 19 bases between them. The CDR3 covers 17 residues. In germline, CDR1 is SEHNR, CDR2 FQNEAQ (reference sequence). The CDR3 here is CASSLGRAFGLREKLFF. The CDR3 DNA sequence: TGTGCCAGCAGCTTAGGCAGGGCGTTCGGTCTACGTGAAAAACTGTTTTTT.

The chain has TRBV24-1 and TRBJ1-2, with TRBD1 matching 7 bases. Losses at the gene ends were 4 bases for V and 8 bases for J; bases not matched to a gene: 3. This CDR3 is 12 amino acids long. The germline CDR1 and CDR2 sequences are KGHDR and SFDVKD. CDR3 nucleotides: TGTGCCACCAGTGAGACAGGGCTCGGCTACACCTTC. Amino acids: CATSETGLGYTF.

This rearrangement joins TRBV25-1 to TRBJ2-2, with 7 bases identical to TRBD1. There are 16 residues in the CDR3. V shed 5 bases and J 4 bases; nucleotides not matched to a gene: 10. Per the germline V gene, CDR1 is MGHDK and CDR2 is SYGVNS. CDR3 DNA sequence: TGTGCCAGCAGTAACAGGGGCCACGAGGGCACCGGGGAGCTGTTTTTT. This sequence encodes CASSNRGHEGTGELFF.

In its sample, this clonotype was seen many times. This chain links TRBV19 with TRBJ2-2; no clear D gene. The germline CDR1 and CDR2 sequences are LNHDA and SQIVND (reference sequence). The CDR3 has 12 amino acids. V gave up 10 bases and J gave up 0 bases, with 6 bases separating them. CDR3 coding DNA: TGTGCCATCCAGGCGAACACCGGGGAGCTGTTTTTT. This sequence encodes CAIQANTGELFF. The full variable domain, completed using reference TRBV19 and TRBJ2-2, is DGGITQSPKYLFRKEGQNVTLSCEQNLNHDAMYWYRQDPGQGLRLIYYSQIVNDFQKGDIAEGYSVSREKKESFPLTVTSAQKNPTAFYLCAIQANTGELFFGEGSRLTVL.

This clonotype was counted many times. This chain joins TRBV7-2 and TRBJ1-2; the D gene is possibly TRBD1 (6 bases). CDR1 and CDR2 (germline): SGHTA, FQGNSA. The CDR3 contains 14 residues. V lost 5 bases, J lost 7 bases, and 17 bases lay in between. CDR3 region: CASSPQGDYGGYTF. CDR3 DNA: TGTGCCAGCAGCCCACAGGGAGACTATGGTGGCTACACCTTC.